The source of this T cell receptor (beta chain) is a study of neurological immune-mediated disorders (dated by TCRdb to between 2018 and 2020). About the full investigation: Peripheral blood TCR-beta repertoires from patients with HTLV-I-associated myelopathy (HAM/TSP), patients with multiple sclerosis, and healthy controls were compared in the study using UMI-based sequencing. Of the approximately 66 subjects in the cohort, about 14 were HAM/TSP patients, some 34 were multiple sclerosis patients, and about 20 were healthy controls. Longitudinal samples, technical triplicates and paired sorted CD4+ and CD8+ T-cell subsets, alongside PBMC samples, were included among the approximately 98 TCR-beta libraries.

cDNA was synthesized by template-switch 5'RACE using a primer carrying a 10-nucleotide random unique molecular identifier by which each TCR transcript was tagged. Over 180 million TCR-beta sequences, covering 15-18 subjects, were produced in each sequencing run. The RNeasy kit was used to extract total RNA. The KAPA Real-time Library Amplification kit was used to amplify TCR-beta VDJ regions with primers targeting the TCR constant region and the 5'RACE anchor. Sample indexes and Illumina adaptors were added in a first PCR, after which library yield was increased in a second PCR. After purification with Ampure beads, the TCR product of roughly 650 bp was size-selected on a 2% E-gel SizeSelection system. Before pooling, library quality was checked on a Bioanalyzer, concentration was measured with Qubit, and libraries were quantified with the Kapa Library Quantification kit. Libraries were sequenced paired-end 2 x 150 bp on an Illumina HiSeq 2500. To increase sequence diversity, about 23-30% phiX was spiked into each library pool. In the authors' own workflow: Quality-filtered reads were processed with the UMI-based MiGEC pipeline, which removed over 75% of raw TCR sequences during error correction. VDJ genes were aligned to IMGT germline references, and clonotypes were defined by unique CDR3 amino acid sequence plus V-J genes. Clonal expansion, Shannon diversity and CDR3 relatedness were evaluated with VDJtools (CalcPairwiseDistances, ClusterSamples), while phylogenetic trees were built in CLCbio workbench. A clone was classed as expanded if it had 8 or more unique UMIs, a cutoff based on coefficient-of-variation modelling across technical triplicates. The public reads were reprocessed in TCRdb via fastp at Q25 and MiXCR, keeping in-frame beta chains. Rows matching on CDR3 protein sequence are summarized as one entry with the most common DNA and genes. TCRdb's processing, not the authors', yielded these V and J calls. The table for this sample lists under 60,000 distinct CDR3 sequences; approximately 16% of them were counted only once. The ten largest account for under 4.5% of the sample.

General conclusions and limits of the study: TCR clonal expansion was greatest in HAM/TSP patients and smallest in MS patients, who ranked below even healthy controls. Expanded clones from different subjects shared no identical CDR3 amino acid sequences, which suggests that TCR-beta repertoires were private in all groups.

The healthy controls were volunteers from blood banks in Maryland, USA. For unsorted PBMC libraries, 2 million PBMCs were used after storage in RNAlater at -80 degrees C until RNA extraction. Peripheral blood was subjected to Ficoll-Hypaque density gradient centrifugation to isolate PBMCs, which were then cryopreserved in liquid nitrogen. CDR1 and CDR2 are read off the germline V gene as SGHAT and FQNNGV. The cysteine opens and the phenylalanine closes a CDR3 of 16 amino acids. Only the CDR3 region is kept as DNA, spanning 48 bases read in frame from base 1. The germline V and J ends show losses of 1 base and 7 bases respectively, and no gene match explains 6 bases of the junction. This clonotype was recorded at least ten times. What this receptor recognizes is not known. It has no much larger one-base neighbor in the sample; base qualities were not kept.

This TCR was sampled from a man aged 55 to 70 in good health. Here the chain combines TRBV11-2 and TRBJ1-6; TRBD1 aligns with 8 central bases. The source material was PBMCs. In nucleotides, the sequence is TGTGCCAGCAGCTTAGGGGCCGGGACAGGAAATTCACCCCTCCACTTT. Translated, it gives CASSLGAGTGNSPLHF.